The next 14 T cell receptor beta chains were all read from a single sample in a study of OX40 agonist ivuxolimab in advanced cancers. Produced via immunoSEQ multiplex PCR; TCRdb's table is partial and in-frame only. The sample has about 55,000 clones; about nine tenths are singletons. This material consisted of CD4+ or CD8+ T cells sorted from blood, taken in a trial of the OX40 agonist ivuxolimab. Receptor source: an adult with an advanced solid tumor such as melanoma, head and neck, liver or kidney cancer.

This chain uses TRBV30 with TRBJ2-7; maybe TRBD2 (5 bases). This CDR3 has 12 residues. In germline, CDR1 is GTSNPN, CDR2 SVGIG (reference sequence). V lost 0 bases and J 5 bases, leaving 8 bases between the germline ends. The CDR3 nucleotides read TGTGCCTGGAGTGTAATGAGGGACGAGCAGTACTTC. As protein: CAWSVMRDEQYF.

The chain combines TRBV6-6 with TRBJ2-5; the D is unclear. V gave up 5 bases and J gave up 3 bases, with 4 bases separating them. Germline V gene lookup returns CDR1 MNHNY and CDR2 SVGAGI (reference sequence). This CDR3 contains 11 residues. CDR3 coding DNA: TGTGCCAGCAGTCATGAAGAGACCCAGTACTTC. This translates into CASSHEETQYF.

CDR3 loop: CASSLSGQGGYEQYF. The CDR3, as DNA: TGCGCCAGCAGCTTGTCCGGACAGGGCGGTTACGAGCAGTACTTC. The chain is built from TRBV5-1 and TRBJ2-7; 8 bases fit TRBD1. Germline trimming cut 1 base from V and 4 bases from J; bases unmatched to any gene: 7. Germline CDR1 is SGHRS and CDR2 is YFSETQ. The CDR3 has 15 amino acids.

The rearrangement uses TRBV5-1 and TRBJ2-2, with D possibly being TRBD2 (6 bases). CDR1 SGHRS and CDR2 YFSETQ come from the germline V gene. Deletions cut 4 bases from V and 0 bases from J, with 13 bases between. There are 16 residues in the CDR3. The CDR3 here is CASSPGSETNTGELFF. CDR3 in DNA: TGCGCCAGCAGCCCCGGGAGCGAAACGAACACCGGGGAGCTGTTTTTT.

V is TRBV28 and J is TRBJ1-4; D unclear. The CDR3 is 13 amino acids. Germline V CDR1 and CDR2: MDHEN, SYDVKM. Trimming took 3 bases from V and 17 from J, leaving 19 bases between them. In nucleotides, the CDR3 is TGTGCCAGCAGTTTTGGCGGGAAAGGTTCGCTATTTTTT. Its protein is CASSFGGKGSLFF.

This chain connects TRBV2 to TRBJ2-7; D tentatively fits TRBD1 or TRBD2 (5 bases each). Germline V gene data show CDR1 as SNHLY and CDR2 as FYNNEI. V lost 8 bases, J lost 0 bases, and 14 bases lay in between. The CDR3 loop spans 14 amino acids. The CDR3 DNA is TGTGCCAGCGTACGAGGGGCCGGCTCCTACGAGCAGTACTTC. Amino acids: CASVRGAGSYEQYF.

The chain has TRBV5-1 and TRBJ1-5, with D unresolved. V lost 4 bases, J lost 2 bases, and 13 bases lay in between. The germline V gene encodes CDR1 SGHRS and CDR2 YFSETQ. The length of the CDR3 is 15 residues. The CDR3 reads CASSPDGTRNQPQHF. The CDR3 DNA is TGCGCCAGCAGCCCCGACGGAACCCGCAATCAGCCCCAGCATTTT.

The table lists this clone with a few counts. The CDR3 is CASSLSGNTEAFF. CDR3 DNA sequence: TGTGCCAGCAGCTTATCGGGTAACACTGAAGCTTTCTTT. This chain joins TRBV7-9 and TRBJ1-1; no firm D call. The CDR3 extends over 13 amino acids. Germline V CDR1 and CDR2: SEHNR, FQNEAQ (reference sequence). V was shortened by 2 bases and J by 2 bases, with 6 bases between the two germline ends.

The CDR3 DNA reads as TGTGCCAGCAGCGTAGCGGGAGGGAATAATGAGCAGTTCTTC. Amino acids: CASSVAGGNNEQFF. The rearrangement links TRBV9 to TRBJ2-1; 8 bases are shared with TRBD2. The CDR3 runs 14 residues. Germline V CDR1 and CDR2: SGDLS, YYNGEE. The V segment lost 0 bases and the J segment 7 bases; nucleotides outside the gene matches: 3.

This clone was recorded only once. The V call is TRBV28, the J call TRBJ2-5, with D tentatively TRBD1 (6 bases). This CDR3 has 14 residues. Trimming left V 6 bases short and J 2 bases short, with 13 bases between. Germline V gene sequence: CDR1 MDHEN, CDR2 SYDVKM. CDR3 amino acids: CASRRNRVQETQYF. CDR3 nucleotide sequence: TGTGCCAGCAGGCGCAACAGGGTACAAGAGACCCAGTACTTC.

The gene calls are TRBV6-5 and TRBJ2-2; 8 positions agree with TRBD2. V dropped 4 bases and J dropped 4; count of bases not matched to a gene: 2. Germline CDR1 reads MNHEY; CDR2 reads SVGAGI. This CDR3 has 14 residues. This chain's CDR3 is CASSSLAGTGELFF. The CDR3 DNA reads TGTGCCAGCAGTTCCCTAGCGGGCACCGGGGAGCTGTTTTTT.

The chain has TRBV19 and TRBJ1-5; 8 positions agree with TRBD1. The V gene end was trimmed by 3 bases and the J gene end by 7 bases; junction bases not matched to a gene: 14. Germline V gene lookup returns CDR1 LNHDA and CDR2 SQIVND (reference sequence). This CDR3 has 17 amino acids. The CDR3 sequence: CASSMTAHRDRGQPQHF. DNA of the CDR3: TGTGCCAGTAGTATGACAGCCCACAGAGACAGGGGCCAGCCCCAGCATTTT.

This chain links TRBV5-1 with TRBJ2-5; D possibly corresponds to TRBD1 (5 bases). V gave up 3 bases and J gave up 2 bases, with 11 bases separating them. This CDR3 is built from 14 residues. CDR1 SGHRS and CDR2 YFSETQ come from the germline V gene. CDR3 sequence (DNA): TGCGCCAGCAGCTCATCGACAGTACAAGAGACCCAGTACTTC. Amino acids: CASSSSTVQETQYF. The variable domain in full, with the rest retrieved from reference TRBV5-1 and TRBJ2-5, is KAGVTQTPRYLIKTRGQQVTLSCSPISGHRSVSWYQQTPGQGLQFLFEYFSETQRNKGNFPGRFSGRQFSNSRSEMNVSTLELGDSALYLCASSSSTVQETQYFGPGTRLLVL.

This chain uses TRBV19 with TRBJ2-5; 10 positions agree with TRBD1. The germline V gene encodes CDR1 LNHDA and CDR2 SQIVND (reference sequence). CDR3 length: 16 amino acids. Losses at the gene ends were 3 bases for V and 4 bases for J; bases not matched to a gene: 8. As DNA, the CDR3 is TGTGCCAGTAGTATGGGGGGACAGGGGCGCGGAGAGACCCAGTACTTC. Amino acids: CASSMGGQGRGETQYF. The full variable domain, completed using reference TRBV19 and TRBJ2-5, is DGGITQSPKYLFRKEGQNVTLSCEQNLNHDAMYWYRQDPGQGLRLIYYSQIVNDFQKGDIAEGYSVSREKKESFPLTVTSAQKNPTAFYLCASSMGGQGRGETQYFGPGTRLLVL.